Shown below are 14 T cell receptor beta chains from a single sample sequenced in a study of yellow fever vaccine responses in identical twins. One entry per CDR3 protein, called by TCRdb with MiXCR from the RT-PCR reads. This sample carries approximately 20,000 distinct CDR3 sequences, approximately 70% of them seen once, and the ten largest clones take under 3%. Here the sequenced sample was T cells from blood (PBMCs), unsorted or a sorted subset (not recorded which), taken before or after yellow fever vaccination (not recorded which). Receptors were obtained from a woman between 18 and 30 years old who received the yellow fever vaccine.

The chain uses TRBV13 and TRBJ2-5; TRBD1 matches at 7 bases. Germline loops: CDR1 PRHDT, CDR2 FYEKMQ (reference sequence). The CDR3 length is 13 residues. V lost 5 bases and J lost 5; bases outside the gene matches: 5. The CDR3 nucleotides read TGTGCCAGCAGCCCGACAGGGCACGAGACCCAGTACTTC. The encoded protein is CASSPTGHETQYF.

The rearrangement uses TRBV2 and TRBJ2-1, with 9 bases identical to TRBD2. The CDR3 covers 16 residues. Germline CDR1 is SNHLY and CDR2 is FYNNEI. J gave up 8 bases and V 4 bases, and 12 bases lay outside the gene matches. The CDR3 DNA reads as TGTGCCAGCAGTGGAGGAGGAGCGGGAGGAGGCGATGAGCAGTTCTTC. This gives the protein CASSGGGAGGGDEQFF.

The chain combines TRBV3-1 with TRBJ2-1; D tentatively fits TRBD1 or TRBD2 (6 bases each). CDR1 and CDR2 from the germline V gene are LGHDT and YNNKEL (reference sequence). The CDR3 totals 15 residues. The germline V and J ends were trimmed by 4 bases and 6 bases, with 16 bases remaining between them. The CDR3 DNA follows: TGTGCCAGCAGCCTCACGGGGGCTACAACCAATGAGCAGTTCTTC. Its protein product is CASSLTGATTNEQFF.

This clonotype was seen only once. The chain has TRBV2 and TRBJ2-7; D is perhaps TRBD1 (6 bases). CDR3 length: 14 residues. With 3 bases removed from V and 2 bases from J, the gap between germline ends came to 11 bases. Germline CDR1 and CDR2: SNHLY and FYNNEI. CDR3: CASSDLRGTYEQYF. The CDR3 DNA reads as TGTGCCAGCAGTGACCTCAGGGGAACCTACGAGCAGTACTTC.

The chain joins TRBV29-1 to TRBJ2-1, with no clear D. Germline assignment: CDR1 SQVTM and CDR2 ANQGSEA. V was clipped by 6 bases and J by 0 bases, with 12 bases between them. The CDR3 is 14 residues long. CDR3 sequence: CSVPNGYSYNEQFF. In nucleotides, the CDR3 is TGCAGCGTCCCCAACGGATACTCCTACAATGAGCAGTTCTTC.

The V call is TRBV29-1, the J call TRBJ2-5; 7 bases fit TRBD1. CDR3 length: 14 residues. Germline trimming cut 7 bases from V and 1 base from J; bases unmatched to any gene: 9. CDR1 and CDR2 from the germline V gene are SQVTM and ANQGSEA. The CDR3 region is CSADRTGAQETQYF. CDR3 bases: TGCAGCGCCGATCGTACAGGGGCCCAAGAGACCCAGTACTTC.

The CDR3 nucleotides are TGCAGTGCGCAACAGATCACGGGCGAGCAGTACGTC. This encodes CSAQQITGEQYV. This chain joins TRBV20-1 and TRBJ2-7; D is uncertain. The CDR3 covers 12 residues. The germline V gene encodes CDR1 DFQATT and CDR2 SNEGSKA (reference sequence). V gave up 6 bases and J gave up 6 bases, with 15 bases separating them.

The rearrangement uses TRBV7-6 and TRBJ1-1; tentative D call: TRBD1 (6 bases). Trimming stripped 5 bases from V and 6 bases from J, with 16 bases between. The V gene's germline CDR1 is SGHVS and CDR2 FNYEAQ. The CDR3 spans 14 residues. CDR3 nucleotide sequence: TGTGCCAGCAGCATGGAAAAGACAGGAGCTGAAGCTTTCTTT. Translating gives CASSMEKTGAEAFF.

This sequence joins TRBV7-1 and TRBJ1-4; D is unresolved. TRBV7-1 is known as an ORF, though its function is uncertain. This CDR3 comprises 11 residues. Trimming stripped 1 base from V and 7 bases from J, with 1 base between. The CDR3 spells CASSSGEKLFF. The CDR3 DNA reads as TGTGCCAGCAGCTCAGGTGAAAAACTGTTTTTT.

The chain has TRBV11-3 and TRBJ1-2; a possible D gene is TRBD1 (6 bases). The germline V gene has CDR1 SGHNT and CDR2 YENEEA. V lost 5 bases and J lost 4, with 17 bases in between. CDR3 length equals 15 residues. Here the CDR3 DNA reads TGTGCCAGCAGCCCGGCCCCCACAGGGAGCTATGGCTACACCTTC. It specifies CASSPAPTGSYGYTF. Supplemented by reference TRBV11-3 and TRBJ1-2, the full variable domain reads EAGVVQSPRYKIIEKKQPVAFWCNPISGHNTLYWYLQNLGQGPELLIRYENEEAVDDSQLPKDRFSAERLKGVDSTLKIQPAELGDSAVYLCASSPAPTGSYGYTFGSGTRLTVV.

V is TRBV12-3 or TRBV12-4 and J is TRBJ1-5, with D unclear. This CDR3 is built from 15 residues. Trimming pared 2 bases from V and 2 bases from J, leaving 10 bases between. The CDR3 DNA sequence: TGTGCCAGCAGTTTACGGGGAGGGCGCAATCAGCCCCAGCATTTT. Translated, it gives CASSLRGGRNQPQHF.

V is TRBV11-3 and J is TRBJ2-1; no reliable D call. Trimming pared 4 bases from V and 6 bases from J, leaving 16 bases between. The CDR3 runs to 15 residues. In germline, CDR1 is SGHNT, CDR2 YENEEA. The CDR3 bases are TGTGCCAGCAGCTCCACCCCTCTGGCCTCCAATGAGCAGTTCTTC. As protein: CASSSTPLASNEQFF.

This rearrangement joins TRBV2 to TRBJ1-5; D is unresolved. Trimming stripped 4 bases from V and 0 bases from J, with 10 bases between. The germline CDR1 and CDR2 sequences are SNHLY and FYNNEI. The CDR3 is 15 amino acids. CDR3 nucleotides: TGTGCCAGCAGTGGGCACGGTCCTAGCAATCAGCCCCAGCATTTT. Translated, it gives CASSGHGPSNQPQHF.

As DNA, the CDR3 is TGTGCCAGCAGTTTGTTTCGTCGAGTAGCGGGAAACAATGAGCAGTTCTTC. Translated, it gives CASSLFRRVAGNNEQFF. The chain is built from TRBV12-3 or TRBV12-4 and TRBJ2-1; 8 bases are shared with TRBD2. The CDR3 is made up of 17 amino acids. With 3 bases clipped from V and 5 bases from J, the junction kept 12 bases outside the gene matches.